The 22 T cell receptor beta chains presented below share a single source sample, sequenced in a study of cytomegalovirus exposure and HLA in healthy donors. Primers: 60 Vbeta forward and 13 Jbeta reverse. The assay was immunoSEQ multiplex PCR, and TCRdb's table has in-frame clones only and misses some. Among about 67,000 clones listed, roughly 65% were seen once. The material sequenced was PBMCs. These TCRs come from a woman in her twenties or thirties in good health and CMV-seronegative.

This clone was detected only a few times. The chain has TRBV7-2 and TRBJ2-5, with D uncertain. Germline values: CDR1 SGHTA, CDR2 FQGNSA. V lost 3 bases and J lost 4, with 9 bases in between. CDR3 length equals 13 residues. In DNA form, the CDR3 reads TGTGCCAGCAGCTTTATGAGTGGAGAGACCCAGTACTTC. This translates into CASSFMSGETQYF.

The V call is TRBV9, the J call TRBJ2-3, with unresolved D. The CDR3 length is 13 residues. Per the germline V gene, CDR1 is SGDLS and CDR2 is YYNGEE. V was cut by 4 bases and J by 4 bases, with 10 bases left in between. Here the CDR3 reads CASSFQVSDTQYF. The CDR3 DNA reads as TGTGCCAGCAGCTTCCAGGTCTCAGATACGCAGTATTTT.

This clone was seen a few times. The V and J genes are TRBV7-3 and TRBJ1-5; the match to TRBD1 covers 9 bases. V shed 6 bases, J shed 6 bases, and the junction held 6 bases outside the gene matches. This CDR3 is built from 14 residues. Germline CDR1 SGHTA, CDR2 FQGTGA. The CDR3 here is CASRAGTGSQPQHF. CDR3 DNA: TGTGCCAGCAGGGCAGGGACAGGGAGTCAGCCCCAGCATTTT.

The chain links TRBV30 to TRBJ1-2, with D uncertain. The V and J ends lost 1 base and 0 bases respectively, with 3 bases between them. This CDR3 region has 12 residues. The V gene's germline CDR1 is GTSNPN and CDR2 SVGIG (reference sequence). The CDR3 loop is CAWSATNYGYTF. The CDR3 region has the DNA TGTGCCTGGAGTGCAACTAACTATGGCTACACCTTC.

The chain has TRBV6-5 and TRBJ2-7, with 10 bases matching TRBD1. The germline CDR1 and CDR2 sequences are MNHEY and SVGAGI. The CDR3 runs 14 residues. V was clipped by 5 bases and J by 2 bases; unmatched bases: 3. CDR3 DNA sequence: TGTGCCAGCAGTGTGGGGACAGGGGCCTACGAGCAGTACTTC. This codes for CASSVGTGAYEQYF.

The CDR3 DNA reads as TGTGCCAGCAGCGTAGCTCTGGGTCAGGGCGGAGATACGCAGTATTTT. This encodes CASSVALGQGGDTQYF. The rearrangement uses TRBV9 and TRBJ2-3, with a weak D call TRBD1 (5 bases). This CDR3 contains 16 residues. CDR1 is SGDLS, CDR2 YYNGEE, per germline. Trimming pared 0 bases from V and 5 bases from J, leaving 16 bases between.

This clone was observed at least ten times. This chain links TRBV5-1 with TRBJ2-3; no reliable D call. The V gene lost 3 bases and the J gene lost 2 bases, with 10 bases spanning the gap. CDR1 and CDR2 (germline): SGHRS, YFSETQ. The CDR3 is 14 amino acids. CDR3 DNA: TGCGCCAGCAGCTCAGTCCTGCCCACAGATACGCAGTATTTT. Protein: CASSSVLPTDTQYF.

The chain is built from TRBV7-2 and TRBJ2-7, with D perhaps matching TRBD1 (5 bases). The CDR3 loop spans 15 amino acids. V was trimmed by 5 bases and J by 0 bases, leaving 14 bases between them. Germline CDR1 and CDR2: SGHTA and FQGNSA. CDR3 in DNA: TGTGCCAGCAGCCGCGGACACCTGAGCTCCTACGAGCAGTACTTC. Its protein is CASSRGHLSSYEQYF. Full variable domain (outside the CDR3, taken from reference TRBV7-2 and TRBJ2-7): GAGVSQSPSNKVTEKGKDVELRCDPISGHTALYWYRQSLGQGLEFLIYFQGNSAPDKSGLPSDRFSAERTGGSVSTLTIQRTQQEDSAVYLCASSRGHLSSYEQYFGPGTRLTVT.

CDR3 region: CASSLGGGRPYEQYF. DNA of the CDR3: TGTGCCAGCAGCTTGGGCGGGGGACGGCCCTACGAGCAGTACTTC. This sequence joins TRBV5-6 and TRBJ2-7; 7 nucleotides line up with TRBD2. V shed 0 bases, J shed 2 bases, and the junction held 5 bases outside the gene matches. The CDR3 has 15 residues. Per the germline V gene, CDR1 is SGHDT and CDR2 is YYEEEE. Supplemented by reference TRBV5-6 and TRBJ2-7, the full variable domain reads DAGVTQSPTHLIKTRGQQVTLRCSPKSGHDTVSWYQQALGQGPQFIFQYYEEEERQRGNFPDRFSGHQFPNYSSELNVNALLLGDSALYLCASSLGGGRPYEQYFGPGTRLTVT.

This chain connects TRBV19 to TRBJ2-1, with 7 bases lining up with TRBD2. Germline trimming cut 3 bases from V and 0 bases from J; bases unmatched to any gene: 5. Germline CDR1 LNHDA, CDR2 SQIVND (reference sequence). The CDR3 extends over 16 amino acids. DNA of the CDR3: TGTGCCAGTAGTATCTGGGGGGGGAGCTCCTACAATGAGCAGTTCTTC. The encoded protein is CASSIWGGSSYNEQFF.

Here the CDR3 DNA reads TGTGCCAGCTTCCCCCCCAAAGGGGTCGGCTACGAGCAGTACTTC. This gives the protein CASFPPKGVGYEQYF. The chain couples TRBV6-4 to TRBJ2-7; possibly TRBD1 for D (5 bases). Germline V lookup: CDR1 MRHNA, CDR2 SNTAGT. The CDR3 consists of 15 residues. The V end lost 8 bases, the J end lost 3 bases, and 20 bases lay between the germline ends.

This rearrangement joins TRBV5-4 to TRBJ1-6, with 12 bases lining up with TRBD1. Looked up from germline, CDR1 is SGHNT and CDR2 is YYREEE (reference sequence). J lost 10 bases, V lost 4 bases, and 6 bases had no gene match. The CDR3 runs 15 residues. The CDR3 sequence is CASSPGQGATSPLHF. The CDR3, as DNA: TGTGCCAGCAGCCCGGGACAGGGGGCGACGTCACCCCTCCACTTT.

A note on this clone: A single base separates this from a much larger clone, so it may be a read error. Within the sample, other DNA sequences also encode this same CDR3. The rearrangement links TRBV4-1 to TRBJ1-2; D unclear. The CDR3 totals 12 residues. From germline, CDR1 is MGHRA and CDR2 YSYEKL. The germline V and J ends were trimmed by 1 base and 6 bases, with 6 bases remaining between them. The CDR3 sequence: CASSQGQNGYTF. CDR3 in DNA: TGCGCCAGCAGCCAAGGTCAAAATGGCTACACCTTC.

V and J are TRBV6-5 and TRBJ1-5; D remains unclear. Trimming took off 5 bases at V and 7 bases at J, with 12 bases between the two ends. The CDR3 runs to 13 residues. Germline CDR1 MNHEY, CDR2 SVGAGI. Written as DNA, the CDR3 is TGTGCCAGCAGTGAAACAGCTGCGCAGCCCCAGCATTTT. Amino acids: CASSETAAQPQHF.

J is TRBJ1-6 and V is TRBV7-2, with 11 bases identical to TRBD1. J was trimmed by 10 bases and V by 5 bases; bases with no gene match: 4. The CDR3 loop spans 14 amino acids. Germline CDR1 reads SGHTA; CDR2 reads FQGNSA. CDR3 nucleotide sequence: TGTGCCAGCAGCGGGACAGGGGGGCGATCACCCCTCCACTTT. Protein product: CASSGTGGRSPLHF. Together with reference TRBV7-2 and TRBJ1-6, the CDR3 gives the full variable domain: GAGVSQSPSNKVTEKGKDVELRCDPISGHTALYWYRQSLGQGLEFLIYFQGNSAPDKSGLPSDRFSAERTGGSVSTLTIQRTQQEDSAVYLCASSGTGGRSPLHFGNGTRLTVT.

The CDR3 DNA sequence: TGTGCCAGCAGCTTTAAAGACAGGTCCCCCGTAAACACCGGGGAGCTGTTTTTT. This codes for CASSFKDRSPVNTGELFF. V usage is TRBV7-9 and J usage is TRBJ2-2; TRBD1 might be the D (6 bases). V shed 3 bases and J shed 2 bases, with 19 bases lying between them. This CDR3 spans 18 amino acids. The V gene's germline CDR1 is SEHNR and CDR2 FQNEAQ (reference sequence).

The gene calls are TRBV4-2 and TRBJ2-1; TRBD2 matches 11 bases. V lost 0 bases and J lost 3; bases outside the gene matches: 7. The CDR3 spans 18 residues. Germline lookup yields CDR1 LGHNA and CDR2 YNFKEQ. CDR3 in DNA: TGTGCCAGCAGCCAAGAACTGCTAGCGGGGGGCTACTACAATGAGCAGTTCTTC. Protein product: CASSQELLAGGYYNEQFF.

As to this clone: One junction end disagrees with the germline gene, perhaps due to a read error. The gene calls are TRBV6-6 and TRBJ2-4; 7 bases agree with TRBD1. Looked up from germline, CDR1 is MNHNY and CDR2 is SVGAGI (reference sequence). CDR3 length: 12 residues. This CDR3 reads CAGRTGKNIQYF. The DNA of the CDR3 is TGTGCCGGCAGGACAGGAAAAAACATTCAGTACTTC.

This clone was counted once. The gene calls are TRBV9 and TRBJ2-7; 8 nucleotides match TRBD1. The CDR3 consists of 13 residues. Germline values: CDR1 SGDLS, CDR2 YYNGEE. V lost 3 bases to trimming and J lost 7 bases; unmatched junction nucleotides: 6. CDR3 residues: CASSAQGAGEQYF. CDR3 bases: TGTGCCAGCAGCGCCCAGGGGGCTGGGGAGCAGTACTTC.

The chain links TRBV28 to TRBJ2-1; D remains ambiguous. Deletions cut 1 base from V and 4 bases from J, with 8 bases between. CDR1 is MDHEN, CDR2 SYDVKM, per germline. The CDR3 consists of 14 residues. The CDR3 bases are TGTGCCAGCAGTTTATCGCGCGGATACAATGAGCAGTTCTTC. Residues: CASSLSRGYNEQFF.

This clone was counted a few times. V and J are TRBV30 and TRBJ1-6, with TRBD1 matching over 9 bases. The CDR3 is made up of 14 amino acids. Germline CDR1 is GTSNPN and CDR2 is SVGIG (reference sequence). V lost 2 bases and J lost 11; bases outside the gene matches: 7. CDR3 coding DNA: TGTGCCTGGAGTCTACAGGGGGCGCGGGCACCCCTCCACTTT. Translation gives CAWSLQGARAPLHF.

This clone was seen once. J is TRBJ1-2 and V is TRBV2; 10 bases fit TRBD1. Germline V lookup: CDR1 SNHLY, CDR2 FYNNEI. This CDR3 contains 14 residues. With V trimmed by 6 bases and J by 4 bases, 5 bases remained unmatched. Written as DNA, the CDR3 is TGTGCCAGCAGCCCGGACAGGGGGGTCTATGGCTACACCTTC. Its translation: CASSPDRGVYGYTF.